A single sample gave rise to the 4 T cell receptor beta chains below, sequenced in a study of identical twins. TCRdb processed the 5' RACE reads anew with MiXCR; each CDR3 protein has one entry. The table lists some 790,000 distinct CDR3 sequences, around a sixth of them singletons. These data also featured in a second study, about T cells expressing NK-cell markers.

Material: PBMCs. These TCRs come from a woman aged 18-29 years in good health.

The chain uses TRBV6-1 and TRBJ2-5, with D perhaps being TRBD1 or TRBD2 (5 bases each). The V end was cut by 6 bases, the J end by 5 bases, with 16 bases between. The CDR3 runs 14 residues. Per germline, CDR1 MNHNS and CDR2 SASEGT. The CDR3 coding sequence is TGTGCCAGCAGGGTGGGGGTGGTCTCGGAGACCCAGTACTTC. Translated, it gives CASRVGVVSETQYF.

Ten or more counts support this clonotype. V usage is TRBV20-1 and J usage is TRBJ2-7; tentative D call: TRBD1 (7 bases). The CDR3 consists of 13 residues. In germline, CDR1 is DFQATT, CDR2 SNEGSKA (reference sequence). The germline V and J ends were trimmed by 6 bases and 7 bases, with 19 bases remaining between them. The CDR3 DNA sequence: TGCAGTGCCCAGGGGGTCGTAGGAGGGGAGCAGTACTTC. Its protein product is CSAQGVVGGEQYF.

The chain links TRBV4-3 to TRBJ1-1; TRBD1 might be the D (5 bases). The germline CDR1 and CDR2 sequences are LGHNA and YSLEER. Trimming took 1 base from V and 3 from J, leaving 12 bases between them. The CDR3 loop spans 15 amino acids. The CDR3 coding sequence is TGCGCCAGCAGCCAAGGCATGGTGGGGCACACTGAAGCTTTCTTT. Translation gives CASSQGMVGHTEAFF.

This chain uses TRBV11-2 with TRBJ1-1, with D possibly being TRBD1 (5 bases). Per the germline V gene, CDR1 is SGHAT and CDR2 is FQNNGV. CDR3 size: 14 residues. Between the trimmed V and J ends, which lost 7 bases and 1 base, there was a span of 13 bases. The CDR3 is CASTNRFANTEAFF. The CDR3 nucleotides read TGTGCCAGCACTAACAGGTTTGCGAACACTGAAGCTTTCTTT.